The 30 T cell receptor beta chains below all came from one sample that was sequenced in a study of T cells in Graves' hyperthyroidism and ophthalmopathy. Researchers took RNA transcripts and amplified the TCR beta CDR3 regions from them. Carried out on the TCR CDR3, a first-round RT-PCR used the HTBI primer set. Via MiXCR, TCRdb re-called the multiplex PCR reads, giving one row per CDR3 protein. The profile covers some 760,000 distinct CDR3 sequences, with around 13% appearing a single time and roughly 10% taken by the ten largest. Sequencing was carried out using blood. These receptor sequences come from a woman aged 18-35 years with Graves' hyperthyroidism.

This clonotype showed up many times. The rearrangement joins TRBV28 to TRBJ2-3, with 7 nucleotides matching TRBD2. The junction had 6 bases not matched to a gene; V was cut back by 4 bases and J by 2 bases. This CDR3 spans 15 amino acids. Germline CDR1 MDHEN, CDR2 SYDVKM. Here the CDR3 reads CASSSQRDATDTQYF. The DNA of the CDR3 is TGTGCCAGCAGTTCCCAGCGGGACGCCACAGATACGCAGTATTTT.

To note about this clonotype: A much larger clonotype is one base distant, so this may be a read error. CDR3 coding DNA: TGTGCCAGCAGCCAGACAGGGAGCTCCTACAATGAGCAGTACTTC. Translation: CASSQTGSSYNEQYF. J is TRBJ2-1 and V is TRBV12-3 or TRBV12-4; TRBD1 agrees at 7 bases. The DNA end is more similar to TRBJ2-7, so the J call may be wrong. The CDR3 covers 15 residues.

This clonotype came up many times. This chain uses TRBV28 with TRBJ2-7, with 10 bases fitting TRBD2. V was pared by 4 bases and J by 1 base, with 13 bases of the junction left unmatched. This CDR3 region has 18 residues. Germline loops: CDR1 MDHEN, CDR2 SYDVKM. The CDR3 protein is CASSSQHPGTSASYEQYF. The DNA of the CDR3 is TGTGCCAGCAGTTCCCAACACCCCGGGACTAGCGCTTCCTACGAGCAGTACTTC. Full variable domain (missing parts from reference TRBV28 and TRBJ2-7): DVKVTQSSRYLVKRTGEKVFLECVQDMDHENMFWYRQDPGLGLRLIYFSYDVKMKEKGDIPEGYSVSREKKERFSLILESASTNQTSMYLCASSSQHPGTSASYEQYFGPGTRLTVT.

This clonotype has at least ten counts. The chain links TRBV11-1 to TRBJ2-7; D might be TRBD2 (5 bases). The CDR3 contains 14 residues. Trimming removed 1 base from V and 9 bases from J, with 16 bases in between. Germline CDR1 SGHAT, CDR2 FQDESV (reference sequence). The CDR3: CASSLVPLEVTQYF. Here the CDR3 DNA reads TGTGCCAGCAGCTTAGTCCCCCTGGAGGTCACGCAGTACTTC.

The chain joins TRBV2 to TRBJ1-3, with D possibly matching TRBD1 (5 bases). Trimming removed 4 bases at V and 0 bases at J, with 7 bases between. Germline-derived CDR1 and CDR2 are SNHLY and FYNNEI. The CDR3 extends over 14 amino acids. The CDR3 nucleotides read TGTGCCAGCAGTGGACAGTCCTCTGGAAACACCATATATTTT. This gives the protein CASSGQSSGNTIYF.

The chain couples TRBV6-2 or TRBV6-3 to TRBJ2-5; TRBD1 matches 9 bases. Per germline, CDR1 MNHEY and CDR2 SVGEGT. After removal of 2 bases from V and 7 bases from J, the junction contained 14 bases not matched to a gene. This CDR3 spans 17 amino acids. CDR3 residues: CASSYTPHTGGSGTQYF. The CDR3 DNA sequence: TGTGCCAGCAGTTACACCCCCCATACAGGGGGCTCTGGGACCCAGTACTTC.

J is TRBJ2-5 and V is TRBV20-1; possibly TRBD1 or TRBD2 for D (6 bases each). The CDR3 loop spans 14 amino acids. V lost 5 bases and J lost 1, with 14 bases in between. The germline CDR1 and CDR2 sequences are DFQATT and SNEGSKA (reference sequence). The CDR3 DNA is TGCAGTGCTGACCGTGGAGGGGGCCAAGAGACCCAGTACTTC. Protein: CSADRGGGQETQYF.

This clonotype has just a few counts. The V and J genes are TRBV28 and TRBJ2-1; 7 nucleotides match TRBD2. V shed 6 bases and J 9 bases; nucleotides not matched to a gene: 14. The CDR3 loop spans 15 amino acids. In germline, CDR1 is MDHEN, CDR2 SYDVKM. The CDR3 reads CASRGGWMRRTEQFF. CDR3 in DNA: TGTGCCAGCAGGGGGGGGTGGATGCGTCGGACTGAGCAGTTCTTC.

This clonotype was seen a handful of times. The chain is built from TRBV19 and TRBJ1-2, with D unresolved. The V and J ends lost 7 bases and 3 bases respectively, with 12 bases between them. CDR1 and CDR2 from the germline V gene are LNHDA and SQIVND (reference sequence). This CDR3 is 13 amino acids long. The CDR3 protein is CASKPHEDYGYTF. Here the CDR3 DNA reads TGTGCCAGTAAGCCACACGAAGACTATGGCTACACCTTC.

This clonotype was seen repeatedly, ten times or more. The chain joins TRBV28 to TRBJ2-1; 8 positions agree with TRBD1. V trimming: 10 bases; J trimming: 0 bases; junction bases outside the gene matches: 11. Per the germline V gene, CDR1 is MDHEN and CDR2 is SYDVKM. CDR3 length: 16 amino acids. The CDR3 DNA sequence: TGTGCCATCTCACATTTCACAGGGGGCTCCTACAATGAGCAGTTCTTC. It encodes CAISHFTGGSYNEQFF.

This clonotype was seen ten or more times. The chain employs TRBV2 and TRBJ2-1, with TRBD1 as a possible D gene (5 bases). This CDR3 has 13 amino acids. Trimming shortened V by 5 bases and J by 5 bases, and 10 bases separated the two germline ends. Germline V gene data show CDR1 as SNHLY and CDR2 as FYNNEI. CDR3 amino acids: CASSSDSNNEQFF. In DNA, the CDR3 is TGTGCCAGCAGTTCTGACAGCAACAATGAGCAGTTCTTC.

The table lists this clonotype with a count of one. V gene TRBV29-1 combines with J gene TRBJ2-7, with TRBD2 matching over 13 bases. This CDR3 spans 16 amino acids. CDR1 and CDR2 from the germline V gene are SQVTM and ANQGSEA. V shed 5 bases, J shed 2 bases, and the junction held 9 bases outside the gene matches. The CDR3 bases are TGCAGCGTTTCCGGGACTAGCGGGATCGGTCCCTACGAGCAGTACTTC. It encodes CSVSGTSGIGPYEQYF.

This clonotype showed up many times. This sequence joins TRBV28 and TRBJ1-5, with TRBD1 identical over 8 bases. V lost 4 bases to trimming and J lost 5 bases; unmatched junction nucleotides: 7. Germline CDR1 and CDR2: MDHEN and SYDVKM. The CDR3 loop spans 15 amino acids. CDR3 sequence: CASSSPSGGHQPQHF. The CDR3 DNA reads TGTGCCAGCAGTTCACCATCAGGGGGCCATCAGCCCCAGCATTTT. Full variable domain (missing parts from reference TRBV28 and TRBJ1-5): DVKVTQSSRYLVKRTGEKVFLECVQDMDHENMFWYRQDPGLGLRLIYFSYDVKMKEKGDIPEGYSVSREKKERFSLILESASTNQTSMYLCASSSPSGGHQPQHFGDGTRLSIL.

This clonotype turned up a few times. The V call is TRBV6-2 or TRBV6-3, the J call TRBJ2-7; tentatively, D is TRBD2 (6 bases). The CDR3 runs 13 residues. From germline, CDR1 is MNHEY and CDR2 SVGEGT. V was trimmed by 6 bases and J by 5 bases, leaving 14 bases between them. CDR3 loop: CASSHLGGNEQYF. The CDR3 nucleotides are TGTGCCAGCAGCCATCTTGGGGGGAACGAGCAGTACTTC.

In this sample, this clonotype turned up many times. The chain uses TRBV9 and TRBJ2-1; a possible D gene is TRBD1 (6 bases). The germline gives CDR1 SGDLS, CDR2 YYNGEE. The CDR3 extends over 15 amino acids. The V gene lost 4 bases and the J gene lost 6 bases, with 17 bases spanning the gap. This CDR3 reads CASSSQGTVGNEQFF. In DNA form, the CDR3 reads TGTGCCAGCAGCTCTCAGGGGACGGTTGGCAATGAGCAGTTCTTC.

This clonotype was detected once. This sequence may be a read error, since a much larger clone differs from it by one base. This chain joins TRBV20-1 and TRBJ1-5, with D possibly being TRBD1 (5 bases). CDR1 and CDR2 (germline): DFQATT, SNEGSKA (reference sequence). The CDR3 is 17 amino acids. CDR3 coding DNA: TGCAGTGCAAGGAAGAGTGTGAGGGGCTATAGCGATCAGCCCCAGCATTTT. Translated: CSARKSVRGYSDQPQHF.

The table lists this clonotype with many counts. The V and J genes are TRBV12-3 or TRBV12-4 and TRBJ2-3; 11 nucleotides agree with TRBD2. The J segment lost 3 bases and the V segment lost 3 bases, leaving 8 bases of the junction unmatched. The CDR3 runs 17 residues. CDR3 nucleotides: TGTGCCAGCAGTTTGCTAGCGGGAGGTCTCCGGACAGATACGCAGTATTTT. Translated: CASSLLAGGLRTDTQYF.

In its sample, this clonotype was seen many times. The gene calls are TRBV30 and TRBJ2-1, with no clear D. The CDR3 runs 13 residues. Germline V gene sequence: CDR1 GTSNPN, CDR2 SVGIG (reference sequence). V lost 4 bases and J lost 2, with 9 bases in between. DNA of the CDR3: TGTGCCTGGACTAGGGTCCCCTACAATGAGCAGTTCTTC. Its protein is CAWTRVPYNEQFF.

This chain connects TRBV25-1 to TRBJ2-4; 9 bases line up with TRBD1. This CDR3 has 16 residues. The germline CDR1 and CDR2 sequences are MGHDK and SYGVNS. V was clipped by 2 bases and J by 4 bases; unmatched bases: 6. CDR3 DNA sequence: TGTGCCAGCAGTGAAGGGACAGGGACGGGAAAAAACATTCAGTACTTC. Translated: CASSEGTGTGKNIQYF.

This clonotype occurred a few times. J is TRBJ1-3 and V is TRBV30; no firm D call. The V end was cut by 5 bases, the J end by 4 bases, with 9 bases between. This CDR3 has 12 residues. CDR1 is GTSNPN and CDR2 is SVGIG in the germline V gene (reference sequence). The CDR3 protein is CAWAGLGNTIYF. The CDR3 DNA reads TGTGCCTGGGCGGGTCTAGGAAACACCATATATTTT.

The chain links TRBV12-3 or TRBV12-4 to TRBJ2-7; 12 bases align to TRBD2. V dropped 3 bases and J dropped 5; count of bases not matched to a gene: 5. CDR3 length: 15 amino acids. This CDR3 is CASSFSRTSGNEQYF. In DNA form, the CDR3 reads TGTGCCAGCAGTTTTTCCCGGACTAGCGGGAACGAGCAGTACTTC.

The chain uses TRBV19 and TRBJ1-2; D is undetermined. V lost 3 bases to trimming and J lost 1 base, with 24 bases between them. Germline-derived CDR1 and CDR2 are LNHDA and SQIVND (reference sequence). The CDR3 has 19 amino acids. The CDR3, as DNA: TGTGCCAGTAGTATTGGGCAGGTGCTTCCGACTTCCCTTAACTATGGCTACACCTTC. Protein product: CASSIGQVLPTSLNYGYTF.

This clonotype has only one observation. V usage is TRBV15 and J usage is TRBJ2-7; the match to TRBD2 covers 8 bases. CDR1 is LNHNV and CDR2 is YYDKDF in the germline V gene (reference sequence). The trim removed 0 bases at V and 6 bases at J, leaving 7 bases unmatched. CDR3 length: 15 amino acids. The CDR3 spells CATSRDWTGGSEQYF. CDR3 bases: TGTGCCACCAGCAGAGATTGGACGGGAGGGAGCGAGCAGTACTTC.

This clonotype came up a few times. The CDR3 nucleotides read TGTGCCCGAGGGACTAGCAATGAGCAGTTCTTC. Translation gives CARGTSNEQFF. The rearrangement uses TRBV30 and TRBJ2-1; TRBD2 matches at 8 bases. This CDR3 region has 11 residues. The germline V gene has CDR1 GTSNPN and CDR2 SVGIG (reference sequence). Trimming at V came to 8 bases and at J to 6 bases, leaving 3 bases not matched to a gene.

At least ten counts were recorded for this clonotype. The chain uses TRBV5-1 and TRBJ2-3; D is ambiguous. The CDR3 covers 14 residues. Germline V gene sequence: CDR1 SGHRS, CDR2 YFSETQ. Trimming took 5 bases from V and 2 from J, leaving 12 bases between them. CDR3 sequence (DNA): TGCGCCAGCAGTCCGGGCAGTTACACAGATACGCAGTATTTT. Protein: CASSPGSYTDTQYF.

This clonotype was picked up many times. This chain connects TRBV7-3 to TRBJ1-2; 8 nucleotides line up with TRBD1. V trimming: 6 bases; J trimming: 5 bases; junction bases outside the gene matches: 5. This CDR3 spans 13 amino acids. The germline V gene encodes CDR1 SGHTA and CDR2 FQGTGA. CDR3: CASSSTGGYGYTF. CDR3 nucleotide sequence: TGTGCCAGCAGTTCCACAGGGGGGTATGGCTACACCTTC. The whole variable domain, remainder taken from reference TRBV7-3 and TRBJ1-2, is GAGVSQTPSNKVTEKGKYVELRCDPISGHTALYWYRQSLGQGPEFLIYFQGTGAADDSGLPNDRFFAVRPEGSVSTLKIQRTERGDSAVYLCASSSTGGYGYTFGSGTRLTVV.

The rearrangement links TRBV25-1 to TRBJ1-4; 7 positions agree with TRBD1. Germline CDR1 reads MGHDK; CDR2 reads SYGVNS. The CDR3 sequence is 16 residues long. The V segment lost 3 bases and the J segment 8 bases; nucleotides outside the gene matches: 12. CDR3 bases: TGTGCCAGCAGTGATCTAATGAGACAGGGAGACGAAAAACTGTTTTTT. This sequence encodes CASSDLMRQGDEKLFF.

This sequence joins TRBV2 and TRBJ2-1; 10 nucleotides agree with TRBD2. Germline CDR1 is SNHLY and CDR2 is FYNNEI. This CDR3 comprises 13 residues. The junction had 2 bases not matched to a gene; V was cut back by 6 bases and J by 6 bases. CDR3 DNA: TGTGCCAGCAGGACTAGCGGGTTCAATGAGCAGTTCTTC. Translated, it gives CASRTSGFNEQFF. Complete variable domain (other parts from reference TRBV2 and TRBJ2-1): EPEVTQTPSHQVTQMGQEVILRCVPISNHLYFYWYRQILGQKVEFLVSFYNNEISEKSEIFDDQFSVERPDGSNFTLKIRSTKLEDSAMYFCASRTSGFNEQFFGPGTRLTVL.

This clonotype has more than one count but fewer than ten. The chain combines TRBV6-2 or TRBV6-3 with TRBJ2-7; 12 nucleotides agree with TRBD2. Per the germline V gene, CDR1 is MNHEY and CDR2 is SVGEGT. CDR3 length equals 17 residues. V lost 5 bases and J lost 4; bases outside the gene matches: 12. DNA for the CDR3: TGTGCCAGCAGTCGCCGACTAGCGGGAGAGATAATATACGAGCAGTACTTC. This gives the protein CASSRRLAGEIIYEQYF.

This clonotype was detected many times. This chain links TRBV6-1 with TRBJ2-3, with TRBD2 matching 12 bases. The CDR3 consists of 19 residues. Per germline, CDR1 MNHNS and CDR2 SASEGT. Trimming took 6 bases from V and 0 from J; bases not matched to a gene: 13. CDR3 coding DNA: TGTGCCAGCAGAAGACTAGCGGGAGCCATAGAACTTAGCACAGATACGCAGTATTTT. Protein product: CASRRLAGAIELSTDTQYF.